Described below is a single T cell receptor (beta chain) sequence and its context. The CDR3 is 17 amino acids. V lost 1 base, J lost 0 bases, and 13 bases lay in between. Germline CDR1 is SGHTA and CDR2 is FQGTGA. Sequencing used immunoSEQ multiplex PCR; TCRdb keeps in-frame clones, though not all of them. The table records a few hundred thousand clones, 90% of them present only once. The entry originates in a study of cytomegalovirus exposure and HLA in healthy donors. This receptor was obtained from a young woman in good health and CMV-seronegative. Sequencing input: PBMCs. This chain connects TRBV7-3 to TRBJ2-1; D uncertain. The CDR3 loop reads CASSLNSPVSSYNEQFF. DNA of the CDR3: TGTGCCAGCAGCTTAAACTCCCCTGTCTCCTCCTACAATGAGCAGTTCTTC.